Sequencing of this TCR beta chain was carried out in a study of blood T cell repertoires in COVID-19. Study-level background: PBMCs, B-cell-depleted T cells, or T cells provided the cDNA or gDNA that made up the material.

V shed 4 bases and J 5 bases; nucleotides not matched to a gene: 7. This CDR3 contains 15 residues. Germline V lookup: CDR1 LGHNA, CDR2 YSLEER. The study recruited people aged about 18 to 95 years across around 24 US areas. Categorization into cohorts depended on clinical history that participants reported. Per the original data handling: Reference gene primer amplification gave estimated nucleated cell counts. Data came from immunoSEQ multiplex PCR; TCRdb stores just in-frame clones and leaves some out. V and J calls and clone size come straight from that table; D and trimming were deduced from the DNA. The data contain under 300,000 clones, around 90% of them seen just once; the ten biggest clones take up 1.7%.

The sequence came from a woman in her forties who had recovered from COVID-19. The sequenced material came from PBMCs or T cells enriched from blood (not recorded which). This sequence joins TRBV4-3 and TRBJ2-3; 9 bases agree with TRBD1. The CDR3: CASSRRTGEGDTQYF. CDR3 nucleotide sequence: TGCGCCAGCAGCCGAAGGACAGGGGAGGGAGATACGCAGTATTTT.